One and the same sample provided the 30 T cell receptor beta chains below, sequenced in a study of radiotherapy plus CTLA-4 blockade in lung cancer. Sequencing used immunoSEQ multiplex PCR; TCRdb keeps in-frame clones, though not all of them. The sample lists more than 90,000 clones, roughly 80% occurring once. Material: peripheral blood, obtained from a patient treated with radiotherapy plus ipilimumab. The receptors originated from a human donor with non-small cell lung cancer that progressed on radiotherapy plus ipilimumab.

The J gene is TRBJ1-1, the V gene TRBV9; maybe TRBD1 (5 bases). Looked up from germline, CDR1 is SGDLS and CDR2 is YYNGEE. This CDR3 spans 14 amino acids. Trimming stripped 2 bases from V and 2 bases from J, with 10 bases between. CDR3 in DNA: TGTGCCAGCAGCGTTGGGGGAAGCAACACTGAAGCTTTCTTT. Translated: CASSVGGSNTEAFF.

The J gene is TRBJ2-5, the V gene TRBV19; either TRBD1 or TRBD2 may fit D (5 bases each). Trimming removed 4 bases from V and 6 bases from J, with 12 bases in between. Germline V CDR1 and CDR2: LNHDA, SQIVND (reference sequence). The CDR3 runs 13 residues. The CDR3 nucleotides read TGTGCCAGTAGTACCCGGGACGGAAAGACCCAGTACTTC. Its protein is CASSTRDGKTQYF.

This clone was seen just once. The chain employs TRBV2 and TRBJ1-5; D gene unclear. V shed 1 base and J shed 3 bases, with 7 bases lying between them. Germline V CDR1 and CDR2: SNHLY, FYNNEI. The CDR3 totals 14 residues. The CDR3, as DNA: TGTGCCAGCAGTGAAGGGGTCTTCAATCAGCCCCAGCATTTT. This gives the protein CASSEGVFNQPQHF.

The rearrangement uses TRBV7-9 and TRBJ1-5; a weak D match, TRBD1 (5 bases). The CDR3 sequence is 15 residues long. V was shortened by 1 base and J by 9 bases, with 16 bases between the two germline ends. CDR1 is SEHNR and CDR2 is FQNEAQ in the germline V gene (reference sequence). CDR3 coding DNA: TGTGCCAGCAGCTTAGATCGGGGGTACAAGACGCCCCAGCATTTT. Protein product: CASSLDRGYKTPQHF.

The V call is TRBV13, the J call TRBJ2-5; 11 nucleotides match TRBD1. This CDR3 has 15 residues. CDR1 is PRHDT and CDR2 is FYEKMQ in the germline V gene (reference sequence). V was clipped by 4 bases and J by 5 bases; unmatched bases: 6. In DNA, the CDR3 is TGTGCCAGCAGCTCCAGGACAGGGGGCGGGGAGACCCAGTACTTC. It codes for CASSSRTGGGETQYF.

This clone showed up just a few times. The genes are TRBV6-4 and TRBJ2-1, with no clear D. Germline V CDR1 and CDR2: MRHNA, SNTAGT. The CDR3 is made up of 13 amino acids. Trimming removed 6 bases at V and 6 bases at J, with 12 bases between. CDR3 sequence reads: CASSEGGSNEQFF. The CDR3 bases are TGTGCCAGCAGCGAAGGCGGCAGCAATGAGCAGTTCTTC.

In this sample, this clone turned up a few times. The CDR3 reads CASSFSQGAEKLFF. The CDR3, as DNA: TGTGCCAGCAGCTTTTCCCAGGGCGCGGAAAAACTGTTTTTT. The chain uses TRBV7-9 and TRBJ1-4; maybe TRBD1 (5 bases). V was trimmed by 3 bases and J by 8 bases, leaving 13 bases between them. The germline CDR1 and CDR2 sequences are SEHNR and FQNEAQ (reference sequence). The CDR3 has 14 amino acids. The whole variable domain, filled in from reference TRBV7-9 and TRBJ1-4, reads DTGVSQNPRHKITKRGQNVTFRCDPISEHNRLYWYRQTLGQGPEFLTYFQNEAQLEKSRLLSDRFSAERPKGSFSTLEIQRTEQGDSAMYLCASSFSQGAEKLFFGSGTQLSVL.

In its sample, this clone was seen a few times. This sequence joins TRBV30 and TRBJ1-1, with 8 bases aligning to TRBD1. The trim removed 4 bases at V and 5 bases at J, leaving 3 bases unmatched. The CDR3 is made up of 12 amino acids. Germline values: CDR1 GTSNPN, CDR2 SVGIG (reference sequence). The chain's CDR3 is CAWKGTGTEAFF. As DNA, the CDR3 is TGTGCCTGGAAAGGGACAGGTACTGAAGCTTTCTTT.

This chain joins TRBV11-2 and TRBJ2-5; D call uncertain. V was cut by 0 bases and J by 1 base, with 9 bases left in between. CDR1 and CDR2 from the germline V gene are SGHAT and FQNNGV. This CDR3 region has 15 residues. This chain's CDR3 is CASSLDGRPQETQYF. Written as DNA, the CDR3 is TGTGCCAGCAGCTTAGACGGACGTCCCCAAGAGACCCAGTACTTC.

Of note for this clone: Other DNA sequences in the sample encode the same CDR3. V usage is TRBV6-6 and J usage is TRBJ2-5; 9 positions match TRBD1. This CDR3 is 13 amino acids long. The germline V gene encodes CDR1 MNHNY and CDR2 SVGAGI (reference sequence). J gave up 7 bases and V 8 bases, and 8 bases lay outside the gene matches. CDR3 DNA sequence: TGTGCCAGCCAGGAGACAGGGGGGGGGACCCAGTACTTC. Encoded protein: CASQETGGGTQYF.

The chain uses TRBV5-1 and TRBJ2-2; D is undetermined. CDR1 and CDR2 (germline): SGHRS, YFSETQ. CDR3 size: 17 residues. Trimming left V 1 base short and J 1 base short, with 14 bases between. CDR3 DNA: TGCGCCAGCAGCTTGTTTAGTCGGCAGGTGAACACCGGGGAGCTGTTTTTT. It specifies CASSLFSRQVNTGELFF. The complete variable domain, with remaining parts taken from reference TRBV5-1 and TRBJ2-2, reads KAGVTQTPRYLIKTRGQQVTLSCSPISGHRSVSWYQQTPGQGLQFLFEYFSETQRNKGNFPGRFSGRQFSNSRSEMNVSTLELGDSALYLCASSLFSRQVNTGELFFGEGSRLTVL.

The chain couples TRBV2 to TRBJ1-1; 11 bases match TRBD1. The germline V gene encodes CDR1 SNHLY and CDR2 FYNNEI. V lost 6 bases, J lost 4 bases, and 4 bases stayed unmatched. There are 14 residues in the CDR3. This CDR3 is CASRADRGLTEAFF. The CDR3 DNA reads as TGTGCCAGCAGGGCGGACAGGGGGCTCACTGAAGCTTTCTTT.

The chain joins TRBV5-1 to TRBJ2-5; perhaps D is TRBD1 or TRBD2 (6 bases each). Germline values: CDR1 SGHRS, CDR2 YFSETQ. This CDR3 has 16 amino acids. The germline V and J ends were trimmed by 1 base and 2 bases, with 15 bases remaining between them. CDR3 sequence: CASSLTVQGRQETQYF. The CDR3, as DNA: TGCGCCAGCAGCTTGACGGTCCAGGGGAGGCAAGAGACCCAGTACTTC.

CDR3 sequence (DNA): TGTGCCAGCAGCATCTATAGCGGTGCAAACAATGAGCAGTTCTTC. Encoded protein: CASSIYSGANNEQFF. The gene calls are TRBV27 and TRBJ2-1; possibly TRBD2 for D (6 bases). CDR1 and CDR2 from the germline V gene are MNHEY and SMNVEV (reference sequence). V lost 6 bases and J 5 bases, leaving 17 bases between the germline ends. This CDR3 spans 15 amino acids.

The J gene is TRBJ2-3, the V gene TRBV5-1; TRBD2 might be the D (5 bases). CDR1 is SGHRS, CDR2 YFSETQ, per germline. This CDR3 region has 13 residues. Trimming shortened V by 0 bases and J by 5 bases, and 7 bases separated the two germline ends. This CDR3 is CASSLGRGDTQYF. CDR3 nucleotides: TGCGCCAGCAGCTTGGGACGGGGAGATACGCAGTATTTT. Looking up the rest from reference TRBV5-1 and TRBJ2-3 gives the full variable domain: KAGVTQTPRYLIKTRGQQVTLSCSPISGHRSVSWYQQTPGQGLQFLFEYFSETQRNKGNFPGRFSGRQFSNSRSEMNVSTLELGDSALYLCASSLGRGDTQYFGPGTRLTVL.

The V gene is TRBV7-3, the J gene TRBJ2-3, with D possibly TRBD2 on 8 matching bases. V lost 5 bases and J lost 1, with 19 bases in between. Germline values: CDR1 SGHTA, CDR2 FQGTGA. The CDR3 is made up of 17 amino acids. The CDR3 DNA is TGTGCCAGCAGCCCCACGGGAGGGGGCACTGGCACAGATACGCAGTATTTT. Translated: CASSPTGGGTGTDTQYF.

This clone was counted only a few times. Germline and junction disagree at one end, which may indicate a read error. The rearrangement links TRBV10-1 to TRBJ2-1; D may be TRBD1 or TRBD2 (5 bases each). The CDR3 totals 14 residues. Germline V gives CDR1 WNHNN, CDR2 SYGVQD (reference sequence). The CDR3 DNA reads as TGCGCCAGCAGTGAGGGGACGTCCTTCAATGAGCAGTTCTTC. Amino acids: CASSEGTSFNEQFF.

The chain combines TRBV7-6 with TRBJ1-5; 8 bases agree with TRBD1. The CDR3 loop spans 15 amino acids. After removal of 1 base from V and 4 bases from J, the junction contained 3 bases not matched to a gene. Germline CDR1 is SGHVS and CDR2 is FNYEAQ. The CDR3 spells CASSLGTGRNQPQHF. The CDR3 DNA follows: TGTGCCAGCAGCTTAGGGACAGGGAGGAATCAGCCCCAGCATTTT.

The chain uses TRBV18 and TRBJ2-7, with TRBD1 identical over 7 bases. In germline, CDR1 is KGHSH, CDR2 LQKENI. The CDR3 contains 14 residues. V lost 5 bases, J lost 3 bases, and 7 bases stayed unmatched. Here the CDR3 DNA reads TGTGCCAGCTCAAGAGGGACAGTGGGCTACGAGCAGTACTTC. It codes for CASSRGTVGYEQYF.

CDR3 sequence: CASSAGQGTYEQYF. CDR3 DNA sequence: TGTGCCAGCAGCGCTGGACAGGGGACGTACGAGCAGTACTTC. The V call is TRBV2, the J call TRBJ2-7, with 9 nucleotides matching TRBD1. CDR3 length: 14 amino acids. After removal of 6 bases from V and 4 bases from J, the junction contained 7 bases not matched to a gene. From germline, CDR1 is SNHLY and CDR2 FYNNEI.

The chain is built from TRBV5-6 and TRBJ2-1; TRBD2 might be the D (5 bases). Germline V CDR1 and CDR2: SGHDT, YYEEEE. V was cut by 1 base and J by 0 bases, with 11 bases left in between. The CDR3 covers 16 residues. The CDR3 spells CASSLFRESSYNEQFF. CDR3 bases: TGTGCCAGCAGCTTGTTTCGGGAAAGCTCCTACAATGAGCAGTTCTTC.

In this sample, this clone turned up once. The chain links TRBV6-1 to TRBJ2-3; D unresolved. This CDR3 comprises 14 residues. Trimming cost V 10 bases and J 1 base, with 15 bases left between them. Germline V gene sequence: CDR1 MNHNS, CDR2 SASEGT. DNA of the CDR3: TGTGCCACCTGGCAGTGGCTGGGCACAGATACGCAGTATTTT. Translation gives CATWQWLGTDTQYF.

This chain joins TRBV27 and TRBJ2-3; 8 nucleotides match TRBD2. The ends lost 5 bases at V and 2 bases at J; junction bases unmatched: 12. The CDR3 loop spans 17 amino acids. Germline CDR1 and CDR2: MNHEY and SMNVEV (reference sequence). In DNA, the CDR3 is TGTGCCAGCAGTCCTAGCCCACTAGCGGTATACACAGATACGCAGTATTTT. Protein: CASSPSPLAVYTDTQYF.

This chain joins TRBV19 and TRBJ2-1; 11 nucleotides align to TRBD2. V shed 9 bases, J shed 6 bases, and the junction held 10 bases outside the gene matches. This CDR3 is 15 amino acids long. CDR1 and CDR2 from the germline V gene are LNHDA and SQIVND (reference sequence). CDR3 nucleotides: TGTGCCAGCCAGCCCCTAGCGGGAGGCGTCAATGAGCAGTTCTTC. It encodes CASQPLAGGVNEQFF.

This chain links TRBV5-1 with TRBJ1-2; the D is unclear. This CDR3 contains 14 residues. CDR1 and CDR2 from the germline V gene are SGHRS and YFSETQ. V lost 10 bases and J lost 3, with 19 bases in between. The CDR3 bases are TGCGCCGGGCCCCGACCTAATCCACACTATGGCTACACCTTC. It codes for CAGPRPNPHYGYTF.

The gene calls are TRBV4-1 and TRBJ2-3; D possibly corresponds to TRBD2 (5 bases). This CDR3 has 14 amino acids. V was cut by 4 bases and J by 4 bases, with 12 bases left in between. Germline V gene sequence: CDR1 MGHRA, CDR2 YSYEKL. The DNA of the CDR3 is TGCGCCAGCAGCCTTGGGGAGTCCCCAGATACGCAGTATTTT. This codes for CASSLGESPDTQYF.

The V gene is TRBV5-1, the J gene TRBJ2-1; D may match TRBD1 or TRBD2 (6 bases each). The CDR3 extends over 15 amino acids. The ends were cut back, 8 bases at V and 9 bases at J, with 24 bases in the middle. Germline CDR1 is SGHRS and CDR2 is YFSETQ. Here the CDR3 reads CASQRIFRGGSEQFF. The DNA of the CDR3 is TGCGCCAGTCAAAGGATTTTCAGGGGAGGCAGTGAGCAGTTCTTC.

Note on this clone: Its ends do not fully match the called genes, so a read error is possible. CDR3 protein: CASSLILAGGPRTGELFF. The CDR3 DNA follows: TGTGCTAGCAGCTTAATACTAGCGGGAGGGCCACGCACCGGGGAGCTGTTTTTT. The gene calls are TRBV7-7 and TRBJ2-2; 13 positions agree with TRBD2. CDR1 is SSHAT and CDR2 is FNYEAQ in the germline V gene (reference sequence). The CDR3 sequence is 18 residues long.

A single count supports this clone. The gene calls are TRBV28 and TRBJ2-5; TRBD1 agrees at 9 bases. CDR3 length: 15 amino acids. V was clipped by 4 bases and J by 2 bases; unmatched bases: 5. Germline V gives CDR1 MDHEN, CDR2 SYDVKM. The CDR3 nucleotides are TGTGCCAGCAGTTCGGGACAGGGCTTACAAGAGACCCAGTACTTC. Translation: CASSSGQGLQETQYF.

V and J are TRBV7-3 and TRBJ1-1; 9 bases are shared with TRBD1. The CDR3 is 15 amino acids. Per germline, CDR1 SGHTA and CDR2 FQGTGA. V shed 5 bases, J shed 4 bases, and the junction held 8 bases outside the gene matches. The CDR3 coding sequence is TGTGCCAGCAGCCCGAAAGGACAGGGGAGCACTGAAGCTTTCTTT. This gives the protein CASSPKGQGSTEAFF.